What follows are 12 T cell receptor beta chains derived from one specimen sequenced in a study of early T cells in non-severe SARS-CoV-2 infection. TCRdb processed the 5' RACE reads anew with MiXCR; each CDR3 protein has one entry. Of some 45,000 distinct CDR3 sequences in the sample, about 4.2% were seen once. Sequenced sample: whole blood. The receptors shown here come from an adult who was a healthcare worker with PCR-confirmed SARS-CoV-2 infection or an uninfected control (not recorded which).

At least ten counts were recorded for this clonotype. J is TRBJ2-4 and V is TRBV2, with 7 bases identical to TRBD1. After removal of 2 bases from V and 0 bases from J, the junction contained 10 bases not matched to a gene. Germline CDR1 reads SNHLY; CDR2 reads FYNNEI. This CDR3 has 18 amino acids. This CDR3 is CASSESLDRALAKNIQYF. CDR3 sequence (DNA): TGTGCCAGCAGTGAAAGTCTTGACAGGGCCCTAGCCAAAAACATTCAGTACTTC.

The chain links TRBV5-1 to TRBJ1-1, with TRBD1 matching over 10 bases. J lost 3 bases, V lost 4 bases, and 6 bases had no gene match. Germline V CDR1 and CDR2: SGHRS, YFSETQ. The CDR3 contains 15 residues. CDR3 residues: CASSPGTGVDTEAFF. CDR3 in DNA: TGCGCCAGCAGCCCCGGGACAGGGGTTGACACTGAAGCTTTCTTT.

The CDR3, as DNA: TGTGCTAGTGGTTTGGTACTTAACAGGGGAGACAGGGACACTGAAGCTTTCTTT. Its protein product is CASGLVLNRGDRDTEAFF. The V and J genes are TRBV12-5 and TRBJ1-1; the match to TRBD1 covers 7 bases. The CDR3 spans 18 residues. Trimming removed 0 bases from V and 3 bases from J; junction bases left unmatched: 13. Germline CDR1 is LGHNT and CDR2 is FRNRAP.

This clonotype was detected many times. The chain joins TRBV5-4 to TRBJ2-1, with TRBD1 matching over 9 bases. CDR1 is SGHNT, CDR2 YYREEE, per germline (reference sequence). CDR3 length equals 16 residues. V was pared by 6 bases and J by 1 base, with 8 bases of the junction left unmatched. The CDR3 protein is CASKDRGISSYNEQFF. For the CDR3, the DNA is TGTGCCAGCAAGGACAGGGGAATTTCATCCTACAATGAGCAGTTCTTC.

This clonotype has ten or more counts. The rearrangement links TRBV5-1 to TRBJ2-7, with 7 bases that match TRBD1. Looked up from germline, CDR1 is SGHRS and CDR2 is YFSETQ. This CDR3 is 15 amino acids long. The V gene end was trimmed by 3 bases and the J gene end by 3 bases; junction bases not matched to a gene: 9. CDR3 amino acids: CASSSIRTGNYEQYF. The CDR3 DNA follows: TGCGCCAGCAGCTCGATTCGGACAGGCAACTACGAGCAGTACTTC. The complete variable domain, with remaining parts taken from reference TRBV5-1 and TRBJ2-7, reads KAGVTQTPRYLIKTRGQQVTLSCSPISGHRSVSWYQQTPGQGLQFLFEYFSETQRNKGNFPGRFSGRQFSNSRSEMNVSTLELGDSALYLCASSSIRTGNYEQYFGPGTRLTVT.

This clonotype was recorded at least ten times. The genes are TRBV6-5 and TRBJ1-2; 7 bases agree with TRBD1. Trimming took 6 bases from V and 7 from J; bases not matched to a gene: 8. Per germline, CDR1 MNHEY and CDR2 SVGAGI. The CDR3 is 13 amino acids. CDR3 region: CASSADRAGGYTF. The CDR3 DNA reads as TGTGCCAGCAGCGCCGACAGGGCAGGTGGCTACACCTTC.

In its sample, this clonotype is medium-sized. This chain links TRBV20-1 with TRBJ2-4, with D unclear. In germline, CDR1 is DFQATT, CDR2 SNEGSKA (reference sequence). The CDR3 sequence is 14 residues long. V was clipped by 0 bases and J by 2 bases, with 8 bases between them. Written as DNA, the CDR3 is TGCAGTGCTAGAGAGTGGGAAACCAAAAACATTCAGTACTTC. Its protein is CSAREWETKNIQYF.

In this sample, this clonotype turned up many times. This sequence joins TRBV20-1 and TRBJ2-1, with D possibly TRBD2 on 5 matching bases. The V and J ends lost 5 bases and 3 bases respectively, with 14 bases between them. The CDR3 has 14 amino acids. Germline V CDR1 and CDR2: DFQATT, SNEGSKA (reference sequence). The CDR3 is CSASFGSSYNEQFF. CDR3 in DNA: TGCAGTGCTTCGTTTGGGAGCAGCTACAATGAGCAGTTCTTC.

This clonotype was observed at least ten times. V usage is TRBV24-1 and J usage is TRBJ2-3; D is undetermined. The V gene's germline CDR1 is KGHDR and CDR2 SFDVKD. V was clipped by 6 bases and J by 3 bases, with 9 bases between them. This CDR3 has 13 amino acids. The CDR3 DNA sequence: TGTGCCACCAGTCCGATGGGGACAGATACGCAGTATTTT. Translated, it gives CATSPMGTDTQYF.

In its sample, this clonotype was seen a few times. The V gene is TRBV5-1, the J gene TRBJ2-3; TRBD2 might be the D (6 bases). The CDR3 length is 15 residues. CDR1 is SGHRS, CDR2 YFSETQ, per germline. Trimming shortened V by 1 base and J by 0 bases, and 9 bases separated the two germline ends. CDR3 in amino acids: CASSLTLASTDTQYF. CDR3 coding DNA: TGCGCCAGCAGCTTGACGCTAGCGAGCACAGATACGCAGTATTTT. Using reference TRBV5-1 and TRBJ2-3 for the parts outside the CDR3, the full variable domain is KAGVTQTPRYLIKTRGQQVTLSCSPISGHRSVSWYQQTPGQGLQFLFEYFSETQRNKGNFPGRFSGRQFSNSRSEMNVSTLELGDSALYLCASSLTLASTDTQYFGPGTRLTVL.

This clonotype was found many times. V is TRBV29-1 and J is TRBJ2-1; no definite D call. V was shortened by 4 bases and J by 3 bases, with 4 bases between the two germline ends. The germline gives CDR1 SQVTM, CDR2 ANQGSEA. The CDR3 loop spans 11 amino acids. The CDR3, as DNA: TGCAGCGTTGGCTACTACAATGAGCAGTTCTTC. Encoded protein: CSVGYYNEQFF.

This clonotype came up many times. The chain carries TRBV4-1 and TRBJ1-1; 10 nucleotides match TRBD1. Trimming removed 3 bases from V and 0 bases from J; junction bases left unmatched: 1. CDR1 and CDR2 (germline): MGHRA, YSYEKL. The CDR3 loop spans 15 amino acids. The CDR3 DNA sequence: TGCGCCAGCAGCCAGGGACAGGGGATGAACACTGAAGCTTTCTTT. Translated, it gives CASSQGQGMNTEAFF.